The T cell receptor beta chain under discussion was sequenced for a study of blood T cell repertoires in COVID-19. Background on the study: Italy, Spain and the United States were the sources of the convalescent and acute COVID-19 samples. The cDNA or gDNA used as material had been derived from T cells, B-cell-depleted T cells, or PBMCs.

Germline values: CDR1 LGHDT, CDR2 YNNKEL (reference sequence). V was pared by 0 bases and J by 6 bases, with 11 bases between. The CDR3 runs 14 residues. Sequencing was performed with immunoSEQ multiplex PCR; in TCRdb, only in-frame clones are kept and a portion is missing. The sample has 350,000 to 450,000 clones, less than 85% seen once. The chain recombines TRBV3-1 (or the pseudogene TRBV3-2) with TRBJ1-2; weak D call: TRBD1 (5 bases). Sequenced: peripheral blood. The sequence derives from a young woman with acute or convalescent COVID-19. The DNA for the CDR3 is TGTGCCAGCAGCCAAGATTCGGGGGGGAATGGCTACACCTTC. Its protein is CASSQDSGGNGYTF.